The 25 T cell receptor beta chains in this list originate from one sample, sequenced in a study of cytomegalovirus exposure and HLA in healthy donors. The study ran its PCR with 60 Vbeta and 13 Jbeta primers. The data were produced by immunoSEQ multiplex PCR, yet TCRdb's version contains in-frame clones alone and is incomplete. Of about 150,000 clones listed, about 75% are singletons. The sample consisted of PBMCs. The origin of the receptors is a woman under 40 in good health and CMV-seronegative.

The gene calls are TRBV7-9 and TRBJ1-1; no firm D call. The CDR3 totals 15 residues. The V gene's germline CDR1 is SEHNR and CDR2 FQNEAQ (reference sequence). The V end was cut by 5 bases, the J end by 1 base, with 14 bases between. In DNA form, the CDR3 reads TGTGCCAGCAGCGATCCACGACTCCCGAACACTGAAGCTTTCTTT. Its translation is CASSDPRLPNTEAFF.

The chain has TRBV2 and TRBJ1-5; D is unresolved. There are 14 residues in the CDR3. V dropped 7 bases and J dropped 2 bases, with 12 bases sitting between them. Per germline, CDR1 SNHLY and CDR2 FYNNEI. Written as DNA, the CDR3 is TGTGCCAGCACCGGGAGTAGGGGCAATCAGCCCCAGCATTTT. Protein product: CASTGSRGNQPQHF.

This clone came up a few times. This chain uses TRBV18 with TRBJ2-4; a weak D match, TRBD1 (6 bases). This CDR3 is built from 14 residues. Germline assignment: CDR1 KGHSH and CDR2 LQKENI. The V and J ends lost 6 bases and 8 bases respectively, with 17 bases between them. The DNA for the CDR3 is TGTGCCAGCTCCGAAATCCCACAGGGTGACATTCAGTACTTC. Its translation: CASSEIPQGDIQYF.

The V gene is TRBV5-4, the J gene TRBJ1-2; 8 bases are a match to TRBD1. The V gene's germline CDR1 is SGHNT and CDR2 YYREEE (reference sequence). This CDR3 spans 13 amino acids. The V segment lost 4 bases and the J segment 3 bases; nucleotides outside the gene matches: 2. CDR3 sequence: CASSHRGDYGYTF. CDR3 coding DNA: TGTGCCAGCAGCCACAGGGGGGACTATGGCTACACCTTC.

The chain combines TRBV5-4 with TRBJ2-3; no clear D. Germline values: CDR1 SGHNT, CDR2 YYREEE (reference sequence). The V end lost 0 bases, the J end lost 10 bases, and 12 bases lay between the germline ends. The CDR3 runs 13 residues. CDR3 amino acids: CASSLGIATAQYF. In nucleotides, the CDR3 is TGTGCCAGCAGCTTGGGTATAGCAACGGCGCAGTATTTT.

The V gene is TRBV6-1, the J gene TRBJ2-7, with D maybe TRBD1 (6 bases). Germline V gives CDR1 MNHNS, CDR2 SASEGT. The CDR3 runs to 14 residues. Trimming removed 6 bases at V and 0 bases at J, with 12 bases between. CDR3 loop: CASSRGSPSYEQYF. CDR3 coding DNA: TGTGCCAGCAGCAGGGGATCCCCCTCCTACGAGCAGTACTTC.

This chain connects TRBV29-1 to TRBJ2-3, with a possible D match to TRBD1 (6 bases). V gave up 7 bases and J gave up 3 bases, with 14 bases separating them. The length of the CDR3 is 13 residues. Germline loops: CDR1 SQVTM, CDR2 ANQGSEA. In nucleotides, the CDR3 is TGCAGCGGACGGGACATCGGGACAGATACGCAGTATTTT. This gives the protein CSGRDIGTDTQYF.

This clone showed up just a few times. The chain uses TRBV19 and TRBJ1-5; no definite D call. The V end was cut by 7 bases, the J end by 4 bases, with 26 bases between. This CDR3 comprises 18 residues. The germline CDR1 and CDR2 sequences are LNHDA and SQIVND (reference sequence). The CDR3, as DNA: TGTGCCAGTACCGACGAAGGGTTGTTAGGGAGGGATAATCAGCCCCAGCATTTT. Translation gives CASTDEGLLGRDNQPQHF.

V and J are TRBV6-6 and TRBJ2-3; perhaps TRBD2 as D (6 bases). From germline, CDR1 is MNHNY and CDR2 SVGAGI (reference sequence). Trimming took 8 bases from V and 3 from J, leaving 18 bases between them. This CDR3 is 15 amino acids long. In nucleotides, the CDR3 is TGTGCCAGCCAAACTTCCGGGAGTGTAACAGATACGCAGTATTTT. Encoded protein: CASQTSGSVTDTQYF.

The V gene is TRBV29-1, the J gene TRBJ2-6; D gene unclear. Germline V gene lookup returns CDR1 SQVTM and CDR2 ANQGSEA. CDR3 length: 13 residues. Trimming cost V 5 bases and J 2 bases, with 7 bases left between them. The CDR3 sequence: CSVTSAGANVLTF. Here the CDR3 DNA reads TGCAGCGTTACCAGCGCTGGGGCCAACGTCCTGACTTTC.

The chain links TRBV16 to TRBJ2-5; TRBD2 matches 9 bases. CDR1 and CDR2 from the germline V gene are KGHSY and FQNENV. V was clipped by 5 bases and J by 2 bases; unmatched bases: 9. There are 16 residues in the CDR3. The CDR3 region has the DNA TGTGCCAGCAGCGAGGTTGACGCGGGGGGGCAAGAGACCCAGTACTTC. This gives the protein CASSEVDAGGQETQYF. Full variable domain (rest looked up from reference TRBV16 and TRBJ2-5): GEEVAQTPKHLVRGEGQKAKLYCAPIKGHSYVFWYQQVLKNEFKFLISFQNENVFDETGMPKERFSAKCLPNSPCSLEIQATKLEDSAVYFCASSEVDAGGQETQYFGPGTRLLVL.

The rearrangement joins TRBV6-5 to TRBJ2-1; 9 bases map to TRBD2. Losses at the gene ends were 0 bases for V and 7 bases for J; bases not matched to a gene: 4. The germline V gene has CDR1 MNHEY and CDR2 SVGAGI. This CDR3 comprises 15 residues. CDR3 DNA: TGTGCCAGCAGTTACTCGAGTCTAGCGGGGAATGAGCAGTTCTTC. Amino acid sequence: CASSYSSLAGNEQFF.

In this sample, this clone turned up a few times. This chain connects TRBV28 to TRBJ1-5, with TRBD1 matching over 7 bases. Unmatched junction bases numbered 10, after V lost 7 bases and J lost 1 base. The CDR3 has 16 amino acids. Germline loops: CDR1 MDHEN, CDR2 SYDVKM. In DNA, the CDR3 is TGTGCCAGCAACCTAGGGGGCGCGGGGAGCAATCAGCCCCAGCATTTT. It specifies CASNLGGAGSNQPQHF.

V usage is TRBV7-2 and J usage is TRBJ2-1, with D maybe TRBD2 (5 bases). Germline V CDR1 and CDR2: SGHTA, FQGNSA. The V and J ends lost 5 bases and 4 bases respectively, with 15 bases between them. The CDR3 sequence is 15 residues long. This CDR3 is CASSPSPGVYNEQFF. The CDR3 bases are TGTGCCAGCAGCCCGTCTCCCGGGGTATACAATGAGCAGTTCTTC. Looking up the rest from reference TRBV7-2 and TRBJ2-1 gives the full variable domain: GAGVSQSPSNKVTEKGKDVELRCDPISGHTALYWYRQSLGQGLEFLIYFQGNSAPDKSGLPSDRFSAERTGGSVSTLTIQRTQQEDSAVYLCASSPSPGVYNEQFFGPGTRLTVL.

The gene calls are TRBV6-1 and TRBJ1-2; maybe TRBD1 (5 bases). Germline CDR1 reads MNHNS; CDR2 reads SASEGT. CDR3 length: 17 residues. V was trimmed by 2 bases and J by 4 bases, leaving 20 bases between them. In DNA, the CDR3 is TGTGCCAGCAGTGAAAGGGGATCCTTAATATGGGCCTATGGCTACACCTTC. Protein product: CASSERGSLIWAYGYTF.

The chain combines TRBV4-1 with TRBJ1-1; TRBD1 is a possible D gene (5 bases). Germline loops: CDR1 MGHRA, CDR2 YSYEKL. V was shortened by 4 bases and J by 7 bases, with 16 bases between the two germline ends. The CDR3 extends over 14 amino acids. CDR3 sequence: CASSPRQGWGEAFF. Here the CDR3 DNA reads TGCGCCAGCAGCCCCCGGCAGGGTTGGGGTGAAGCTTTCTTT.

The CDR3 region has the DNA TGTGCCAGCAGCTTAAGAGGACAGGCCACACTCCACTTT. As protein: CASSLRGQATLHF. This chain links TRBV7-2 with TRBJ1-6; 7 bases map to TRBD1. CDR1 and CDR2 (germline): SGHTA, FQGNSA. V shed 2 bases and J 16 bases; nucleotides not matched to a gene: 8. This CDR3 comprises 13 residues.

V usage is TRBV23-1 and J usage is TRBJ2-5, with 7 bases identical to TRBD1. TRBV23-1 is flagged as an ORF with uncertain function. This CDR3 has 14 residues. Trimming took 4 bases from V and 3 from J; bases not matched to a gene: 5. In DNA, the CDR3 is TGCGCCAGCAGTCCCCGACAGGGCGAAGAGACCCAGTACTTC. Translation: CASSPRQGEETQYF.

The chain combines TRBV7-6 with TRBJ2-7; TRBD1 aligns across 8 bases. The germline gives CDR1 SGHVS, CDR2 FNYEAQ. The V gene end was trimmed by 2 bases and the J gene end by 6 bases; junction bases not matched to a gene: 9. CDR3 length equals 15 residues. The CDR3 DNA reads TGTGCCAGCAGCTTAAAGGGACAGGTACTGGGCGAGCAGTACTTC. It translates to CASSLKGQVLGEQYF. Looking up the rest from reference TRBV7-6 and TRBJ2-7 gives the full variable domain: GAGVSQSPRYKVTKRGQDVALRCDPISGHVSLYWYRQALGQGPEFLTYFNYEAQQDKSGLPNDRFSAERPEGSISTLTIQRTEQRDSAMYRCASSLKGQVLGEQYFGPGTRLTVT.

The V and J genes are TRBV2 and TRBJ2-1; TRBD2 matches 7 bases. The CDR3 has 15 amino acids. V lost 1 base, J lost 3 bases, and 3 bases stayed unmatched. In germline, CDR1 is SNHLY, CDR2 FYNNEI. The CDR3 reads CASSEGRGVYNEQFF. The CDR3 nucleotides are TGTGCCAGCAGTGAAGGACGGGGGGTCTACAATGAGCAGTTCTTC.

Within the sample, this clone is medium-sized. V gene TRBV2 combines with J gene TRBJ1-5; maybe TRBD1 (5 bases). V was pared by 0 bases and J by 3 bases, with 9 bases between. The CDR3 consists of 15 residues. In germline, CDR1 is SNHLY, CDR2 FYNNEI. The CDR3 DNA sequence: TGTGCCAGCAGTGAAGCGCTGACAGTCAATCAGCCCCAGCATTTT. Protein product: CASSEALTVNQPQHF.

This clone was detected a few times. The genes are TRBV27 and TRBJ1-4; TRBD1 matches at 10 bases. Germline V gene lookup returns CDR1 MNHEY and CDR2 SMNVEV (reference sequence). Trimming at V came to 6 bases and at J to 7 bases, leaving 11 bases not matched to a gene. The CDR3 loop spans 16 amino acids. CDR3 sequence (DNA): TGTGCCAGCAGGCCTTGGACAGGGGGTGCAAGTGAAAAACTGTTTTTT. This encodes CASRPWTGGASEKLFF.

V gene TRBV7-9 combines with J gene TRBJ1-5; 9 nucleotides match TRBD1. Germline loops: CDR1 SEHNR, CDR2 FQNEAQ (reference sequence). The CDR3 totals 17 residues. With V trimmed by 3 bases and J by 0 bases, 6 bases remained unmatched. The CDR3 spells CASSFGQGFYSNQPQHF. The CDR3 region has the DNA TGTGCCAGCAGCTTCGGACAGGGGTTTTATAGCAATCAGCCCCAGCATTTT. Looking up the rest from reference TRBV7-9 and TRBJ1-5 gives the full variable domain: DTGVSQNPRHKITKRGQNVTFRCDPISEHNRLYWYRQTLGQGPEFLTYFQNEAQLEKSRLLSDRFSAERPKGSFSTLEIQRTEQGDSAMYLCASSFGQGFYSNQPQHFGDGTRLSIL.

DNA for the CDR3: TGTGCCAGCATGAGGTTTCATCAGCCCCAGCATTTT. Translation gives CASMRFHQPQHF. The gene calls are TRBV28 and TRBJ1-5; unclear D gene. Trimming left V 7 bases short and J 5 bases short, with 9 bases between. The CDR3 is 12 residues long. The germline CDR1 and CDR2 sequences are MDHEN and SYDVKM.

This chain links TRBV11-2 with TRBJ1-3, with D maybe TRBD1 (5 bases). The CDR3 contains 15 residues. From germline, CDR1 is SGHAT and CDR2 FQNNGV. Trimming removed 4 bases from V and 2 bases from J, with 12 bases in between. CDR3: CASSSTTAPGNTIYF. DNA of the CDR3: TGTGCCAGCAGCTCCACGACAGCCCCTGGAAACACCATATATTTT.